The 18 T cell receptor beta chains below were found in one sample sequenced in a study of T-cell reconstitution after alpha-beta-depleted transplantation in children (dated by TCRdb to 2016 to 2018). Library construction relied on PCR. Sequenced using an Illumina HiSeq 2500. TCR library preparation used molecular barcoding, with unique molecular identifiers applied to normalize quantification of the TCRbeta repertoire. Starting from the raw public reads, TCRdb applied fastp trimming at Q25, assembled clones with MiXCR and retained in-frame beta chains. Each CDR3 protein gets just one entry, which takes the most common genes and DNA from the rows behind it. This sample holds hundreds of thousands of distinct CDR3 sequences; 16% were observed only once. 0.9% to 1.2% of the sample goes to the ten largest clones. The sample in question was PBMCs from the stem cell graft donor, obtained from the stem cell graft. The receptors derive from a human donor who donated a stem cell graft to a child with acute myeloid leukemia.

This clonotype showed up many times. J is TRBJ2-7 and V is TRBV7-2; 9 nucleotides line up with TRBD1. The CDR3 spans 15 residues. Germline assignment: CDR1 SGHTA and CDR2 FQGNSA. The V segment lost 7 bases and the J segment 0 bases; nucleotides outside the gene matches: 7. CDR3 sequence reads: CASKKMGQGSYEQYF. In nucleotides, the CDR3 is TGTGCCAGCAAAAAAATGGGACAGGGCTCCTACGAGCAGTACTTC.

Remarks on this clonotype: Just one base apart from a much larger clone, this may be a read error. CDR3 in DNA: TGCAGTGTTCGTAGTCCGGATACGCAGTATTTT. It translates to CSVRSPDTQYF. This rearrangement joins TRBV20-1 to TRBJ2-3; unclear D gene. The CDR3 is made up of 11 amino acids. The germline V gene has CDR1 DFQATT and CDR2 SNEGSKA (reference sequence). V lost 7 bases and J 6 bases, leaving 11 bases between the germline ends.

This clonotype was counted ten times or more. The chain employs TRBV5-1 and TRBJ2-3; 13 nucleotides match TRBD2. CDR3 length equals 14 residues. V shed 4 bases, J shed 9 bases, and the junction held 5 bases outside the gene matches. The germline V gene has CDR1 SGHRS and CDR2 YFSETQ. The CDR3 spells CASSPGLAGPTQYF. The DNA of the CDR3 is TGCGCCAGCAGCCCGGGACTAGCGGGGCCCACGCAGTATTTT.

The chain links TRBV13 to TRBJ2-5, with TRBD2 matching 11 bases. Germline CDR1 reads PRHDT; CDR2 reads FYEKMQ (reference sequence). J gave up 5 bases and V 4 bases, and 9 bases lay outside the gene matches. The CDR3 is 16 amino acids. CDR3 in DNA: TGTGCCAGCAGCTCGCTAGCGGGAGGCCTCCGGGAGACCCAGTACTTC. This sequence encodes CASSSLAGGLRETQYF.

The chain has TRBV12-5 and TRBJ1-1; tentative D call: TRBD1 (5 bases). The ends were cut back, 3 bases at V and 6 bases at J, with 11 bases in the middle. The CDR3 runs to 13 residues. CDR1 and CDR2 from the germline V gene are LGHNT and FRNRAP. Here the CDR3 reads CASGLDGRAEAFF. The CDR3 DNA reads as TGTGCTAGTGGTTTAGACGGCAGGGCTGAAGCTTTCTTT.

The rearrangement joins TRBV5-1 to TRBJ2-1; D might be TRBD2 (5 bases). The V end lost 0 bases, the J end lost 16 bases, and 17 bases lay between the germline ends. Germline values: CDR1 SGHRS, CDR2 YFSETQ. The CDR3 sequence is 13 residues long. The chain's CDR3 is CASSLEVGGLIFF. DNA of the CDR3: TGCGCCAGCAGCTTGGAGGTCGGAGGTCTAATATTCTTC.

This clonotype was seen ten or more times. The V and J genes are TRBV5-5 and TRBJ2-1; 10 positions agree with TRBD2. CDR3 length: 14 residues. Per germline, CDR1 SGHKS and CDR2 YYEKEE (reference sequence). Losses at the gene ends were 0 bases for V and 7 bases for J; bases not matched to a gene: 1. The CDR3 reads CASSLEGLANEQFF. The CDR3, as DNA: TGTGCCAGCAGCTTGGAGGGACTAGCGAATGAGCAGTTCTTC. The full variable domain, completed using reference TRBV5-5 and TRBJ2-1, is DAGVTQSPTHLIKTRGQQVTLRCSPISGHKSVSWYQQVLGQGPQFIFQYYEKEERGRGNFPDRFSARQFPNYSSELNVNALLLGDSALYLCASSLEGLANEQFFGPGTRLTVL.

There are a few counts of this clonotype. The CDR3 spells CASRRRRDRDSPLHF. CDR3 DNA sequence: TGTGCCAGCCGCCGAAGAAGAGATCGGGATTCACCCCTCCACTTT. This sequence joins TRBV6-1 and TRBJ1-6; D is uncertain. V lost 8 bases and J 8 bases, leaving 19 bases between the germline ends. CDR1 MNHNS and CDR2 SASEGT come from the germline V gene. The CDR3 has 15 amino acids.

This clonotype has a count of ten or more. J is TRBJ2-7 and V is TRBV12-3 or TRBV12-4; possible D gene TRBD2, 5 bases. This CDR3 region has 14 residues. Trimming cost V 3 bases and J 3 bases, with 12 bases left between them. CDR3 loop: CASSLGLGVYEQYV. The CDR3 nucleotides are TGTGCCAGCAGTTTGGGTTTGGGAGTCTACGAGCAGTACGTC.

This chain links TRBV20-1 with TRBJ2-3; 13 bases fit TRBD2. The CDR3 spans 17 residues. Germline CDR1 is DFQATT and CDR2 is SNEGSKA (reference sequence). V shed 0 bases, J shed 0 bases, and the junction held 3 bases outside the gene matches. Here the CDR3 reads CSARDWGLAGSTDTQYF. Written as DNA, the CDR3 is TGCAGTGCTAGAGATTGGGGACTAGCGGGAAGCACAGATACGCAGTATTTT.

The gene calls are TRBV20-1 and TRBJ2-3, with D uncertain. Trimming left V 7 bases short and J 4 bases short, with 12 bases between. Per the germline V gene, CDR1 is DFQATT and CDR2 is SNEGSKA (reference sequence). The CDR3 extends over 12 amino acids. The CDR3 DNA follows: TGCAGTGTCTGGCTGGTGGCAGATACGCAGTATTTT. It yields the protein CSVWLVADTQYF.

About this clonotype: This may be a read error: a much more frequent sequence differs by one nucleotide. The chain joins TRBV20-1 to TRBJ2-7; the D gene is possibly TRBD2 (6 bases). The V gene's germline CDR1 is DFQATT and CDR2 SNEGSKA (reference sequence). The CDR3 sequence is 12 residues long. The CDR3 reads CRATGETYEQYF. CDR3 DNA sequence: TGCAGGGCTACGGGGGAGACCTACGAGCAGTACTTC.

In its sample, this clonotype was seen a few times. The chain couples TRBV2 to TRBJ2-7; D gene ambiguous. Germline loops: CDR1 SNHLY, CDR2 FYNNEI. The CDR3 has 15 amino acids. V was shortened by 0 bases and J by 0 bases, with 9 bases between the two germline ends. The CDR3 loop is CASSEALPYSYEQYF. For the CDR3, the DNA is TGTGCCAGCAGTGAAGCGCTTCCCTACTCCTACGAGCAGTACTTC.

The V and J genes are TRBV20-1 and TRBJ2-1; D unclear. CDR3 size: 14 residues. CDR1 DFQATT and CDR2 SNEGSKA come from the germline V gene (reference sequence). Trimming pared 6 bases from V and 6 bases from J, leaving 18 bases between. The CDR3 region is CSAPLLVVGNEQFF. For the CDR3, the DNA is TGCAGTGCCCCCCTCCTGGTCGTGGGCAATGAGCAGTTCTTC.

CDR3 coding DNA: TGTGCCAGCAGTTACTCGTCGGGTTCCTATGGCTACACCTTC. Encoded protein: CASSYSSGSYGYTF. The rearrangement links TRBV6-2 or TRBV6-3 to TRBJ1-2; D is ambiguous. Germline lookup yields CDR1 MNHEY and CDR2 SVGEGT. This CDR3 is built from 14 residues. V was clipped by 0 bases and J by 4 bases, with 9 bases between them.

Only a few counts were recorded for this clonotype. The J gene is TRBJ2-1, the V gene TRBV7-8; D is undetermined. There are 14 residues in the CDR3. CDR1 is SGHVS, CDR2 FQNEAQ, per germline. V lost 4 bases and J lost 0, with 7 bases in between. Written as DNA, the CDR3 is TGTGCCAGCAGCTCCCCCAACTCCTACAATGAGCAGTTCTTC. Its protein product is CASSSPNSYNEQFF.

Ten or more counts support this clonotype. This rearrangement joins TRBV20-1 to TRBJ1-1; D is ambiguous. The V and J ends lost 1 base and 0 bases respectively, with 6 bases between them. Germline CDR1 DFQATT, CDR2 SNEGSKA (reference sequence). CDR3 length equals 13 residues. CDR3 nucleotides: TGCAGTGCTAGAGCCCCAGTGAACACTGAAGCTTTCTTT. Its protein product is CSARAPVNTEAFF.

This clonotype was counted at least ten times. The chain joins TRBV6-5 to TRBJ2-1; D call uncertain. The V gene's germline CDR1 is MNHEY and CDR2 SVGAGI. Deletions cut 2 bases from V and 1 base from J, with 6 bases between. The CDR3 runs 14 residues. CDR3 sequence (DNA): TGTGCCAGCAGTTACAGGGTATCCTACAATGAGCAGTTCTTC. This sequence encodes CASSYRVSYNEQFF.